This T cell receptor (beta chain) was identified in a study of OX40 agonist ivuxolimab in advanced cancers. The overall study: Patients undergoing dose escalation presented with hepatocellular carcinoma, melanoma, renal cell or head and neck cancer. At approximately 83% male, the cohort had a mean age of about 55 years, ranging from roughly 20 to 79.

Overall study results and limits: Within 6 weeks, CD4+ and CD8+ blood T cells expanded clonally at 0.1 to 3.0 mg/kg.

The assay was immunoSEQ multiplex PCR, and TCRdb's table has in-frame clones only and misses some. The sample consists of approximately 22,000 clones, around 80% of them appearing once. On this clone: No antigen is known for it.

Per germline, CDR1 SGHNT and CDR2 YENEEA. Trimming pared 0 bases from V and 3 bases from J, leaving 12 bases between. The CDR3 runs 16 residues. The input for sequencing was CD4+ or CD8+ T cells sorted from blood, taken in a trial of the OX40 agonist ivuxolimab. The V and J genes are TRBV11-3 and TRBJ2-1, with D maybe TRBD1 (6 bases). The clonotype originates from an adult with an advanced solid tumor such as melanoma, head and neck, liver or kidney cancer. The DNA of the CDR3 is TGTGCCAGCAGCTTAGATGGAAAAGGGGGCTACAATGAGCAGTTCTTC. Protein product: CASSLDGKGGYNEQFF.